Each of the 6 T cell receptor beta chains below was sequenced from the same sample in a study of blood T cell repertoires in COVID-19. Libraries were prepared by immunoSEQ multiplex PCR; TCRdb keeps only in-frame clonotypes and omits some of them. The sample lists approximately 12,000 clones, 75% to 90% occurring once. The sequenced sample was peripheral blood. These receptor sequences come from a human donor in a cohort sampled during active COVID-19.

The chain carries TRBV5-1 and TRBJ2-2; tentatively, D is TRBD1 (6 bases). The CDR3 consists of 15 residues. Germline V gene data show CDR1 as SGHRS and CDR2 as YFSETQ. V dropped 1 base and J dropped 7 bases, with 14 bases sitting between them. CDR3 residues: CASSLMGASGGELFF. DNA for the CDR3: TGCGCCAGCAGCTTGATGGGGGCCTCAGGCGGGGAGCTGTTTTTT.

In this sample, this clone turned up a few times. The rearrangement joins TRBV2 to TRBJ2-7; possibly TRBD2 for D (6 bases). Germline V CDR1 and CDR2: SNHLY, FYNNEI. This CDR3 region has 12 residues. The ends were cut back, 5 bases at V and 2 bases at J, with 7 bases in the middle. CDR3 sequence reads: CASSLAAYEQYF. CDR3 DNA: TGTGCCAGCAGTTTAGCGGCCTACGAGCAGTACTTC.

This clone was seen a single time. Written as DNA, the CDR3 is TGTGCCAGCAGCTTAGGGGCAGGGGTATATGGTGGTTCACCCCTCCACTTT. Amino acids: CASSLGAGVYGGSPLHF. This chain uses TRBV7-8 with TRBJ1-6; D is possibly TRBD1 (6 bases). The length of the CDR3 is 17 residues. The germline CDR1 and CDR2 sequences are SGHVS and FQNEAQ. The V end lost 1 base, the J end lost 9 bases, and 19 bases lay between the germline ends.

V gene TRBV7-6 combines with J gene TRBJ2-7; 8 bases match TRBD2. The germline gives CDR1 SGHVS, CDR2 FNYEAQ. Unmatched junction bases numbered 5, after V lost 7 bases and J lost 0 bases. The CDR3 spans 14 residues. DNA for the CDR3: TGTGCCAGCACTGAGACTAGCGCCTCCTACGAGCAGTACTTC. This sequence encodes CASTETSASYEQYF. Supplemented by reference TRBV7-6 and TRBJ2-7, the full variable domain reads GAGVSQSPRYKVTKRGQDVALRCDPISGHVSLYWYRQALGQGPEFLTYFNYEAQQDKSGLPNDRFSAERPEGSISTLTIQRTEQRDSAMYRCASTETSASYEQYFGPGTRLTVT.

The CDR3 DNA reads TGTGCCAGCAGTTCTGGACAGGGTAGCCACGAGCAGTACTTC. Translated, it gives CASSSGQGSHEQYF. This chain connects TRBV6-5 to TRBJ2-7; 8 bases align to TRBD1. Per germline, CDR1 MNHEY and CDR2 SVGAGI. The CDR3 totals 14 residues. V shed 4 bases and J 5 bases; nucleotides not matched to a gene: 7.

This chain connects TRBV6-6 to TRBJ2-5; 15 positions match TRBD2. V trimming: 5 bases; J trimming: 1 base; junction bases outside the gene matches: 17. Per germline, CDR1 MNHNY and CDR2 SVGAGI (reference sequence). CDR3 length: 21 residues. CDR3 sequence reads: CASSPGTDGLAGGPGQETQYF. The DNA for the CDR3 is TGTGCCAGCAGTCCCGGGACAGATGGACTAGCGGGGGGGCCGGGCCAAGAGACCCAGTACTTC.